The text below deals with one T cell receptor beta chain. Its antigen is unidentified. This table comes from immunoSEQ multiplex PCR, and its TCRdb copy is limited to in-frame clones, with some not included. This table has under 200,000 clones, 92% appearing once. This specimen belongs to a study of T cell responses to AZD1222 COVID-19 vaccine. Study-wide points: Most donors were white British and more were female, and clonal diversity was possibly underestimated. The study reported that nearly half of spike-specific TCRs target unmutated variant regions. Repertoires were obtained only post-peak T cell response.

V shed 8 bases, J shed 4 bases, and the junction held 11 bases outside the gene matches. The CDR3 consists of 15 residues. Germline CDR1 is MNHEY and CDR2 is SVGAGI. The sequencing used peripheral blood, collected 28 days after the second AZD1222 dose. The chain carries TRBV6-5 and TRBJ2-5, with 9 bases fitting TRBD1. The sequence was collected from an adult who received the AZD1222 COVID-19 vaccine. DNA for the CDR3: TGTGCCAGCGGGCTTACAGGGGGCGTTGGAGAGACCCAGTACTTC. This gives the protein CASGLTGGVGETQYF.